Following are 17 T cell receptor beta chains from one sample sequenced in a study of shared clonotypes between healthy human individuals. The protocol was immunoSEQ multiplex PCR, while the TCRdb copy is restricted to in-frame clones and leaves out a portion. The sample consists of over a million clones, approximately 97% of them appearing once. The sequenced material came from naive CD4+ T cells sorted from blood. Subset specified: CD45RA+ positively selected. The receptors here all came from a man younger than 40 in good health.

V and J are TRBV28 and TRBJ1-1; D not resolved. Germline V gene sequence: CDR1 MDHEN, CDR2 SYDVKM. This CDR3 spans 15 amino acids. V lost 8 bases and J 0 bases, leaving 16 bases between the germline ends. The CDR3 nucleotides read TGTGCCAGCGGCCTACTACAGATTATGAACACTGAAGCTTTCTTT. Translation: CASGLLQIMNTEAFF. The full variable domain, its missing parts supplied by reference TRBV28 and TRBJ1-1, is DVKVTQSSRYLVKRTGEKVFLECVQDMDHENMFWYRQDPGLGLRLIYFSYDVKMKEKGDIPEGYSVSREKKERFSLILESASTNQTSMYLCASGLLQIMNTEAFFGQGTRLTVV.

The chain couples TRBV27 to TRBJ1-2; D unclear. V lost 4 bases and J lost 8, with 17 bases in between. Germline loops: CDR1 MNHEY, CDR2 SMNVEV (reference sequence). The CDR3 consists of 14 residues. Here the CDR3 DNA reads TGTGCCAGCAGTTCCCGAGGACGTGGTGGCGGCTACACCTTC. It yields the protein CASSSRGRGGGYTF.

CDR3 residues: CASKGLAGEGTGELFF. In DNA, the CDR3 is TGTGCCAGCAAAGGACTAGCGGGAGAGGGCACCGGGGAGCTGTTTTTT. The V and J genes are TRBV28 and TRBJ2-2; 13 bases are a match to TRBD2. The V segment lost 7 bases and the J segment 4 bases; nucleotides outside the gene matches: 6. Looked up from germline, CDR1 is MDHEN and CDR2 is SYDVKM. CDR3 length: 16 residues.

V gene TRBV28 combines with J gene TRBJ2-4, with unresolved D. The CDR3 is 17 residues long. Germline V gene sequence: CDR1 MDHEN, CDR2 SYDVKM. V lost 3 bases and J lost 0, with 15 bases in between. CDR3 loop: CASSFLGRSLAKNIQYF. The CDR3 region has the DNA TGTGCCAGCAGTTTCCTAGGGCGGAGTCTAGCCAAAAACATTCAGTACTTC.

V usage is TRBV7-6 and J usage is TRBJ2-1, with 9 bases identical to TRBD1. The length of the CDR3 is 17 residues. Germline CDR1 SGHVS, CDR2 FNYEAQ. The ends lost 1 base at V and 6 bases at J; junction bases unmatched: 10. The CDR3 loop reads CASSLGYRGRLGNEQFF. The CDR3 DNA follows: TGTGCCAGCAGCTTAGGGTACAGGGGGCGTCTCGGCAATGAGCAGTTCTTC.

CDR3 nucleotide sequence: TGTGCCAGCAGCTTAGCCCCTCTAGCGTTCGTGACCGGGGAGCTGTTTTTT. Translation gives CASSLAPLAFVTGELFF. The rearrangement uses TRBV7-9 and TRBJ2-2, with D maybe TRBD2 (6 bases). From germline, CDR1 is SEHNR and CDR2 FQNEAQ (reference sequence). V lost 0 bases and J 5 bases, leaving 16 bases between the germline ends. The CDR3 contains 17 residues.

J is TRBJ1-2 and V is TRBV30, with D perhaps matching TRBD1 (5 bases). Germline CDR1 GTSNPN, CDR2 SVGIG (reference sequence). The CDR3 sequence is 17 residues long. The V end lost 0 bases, the J end lost 4 bases, and 21 bases lay between the germline ends. This CDR3 is CAWSVPLRLQGFYGYTF. CDR3 in DNA: TGTGCCTGGAGTGTACCTCTGAGGTTGCAGGGATTCTATGGCTACACCTTC.

This chain joins TRBV10-3 and TRBJ2-7, with 8 bases lining up with TRBD1. Germline V gene data show CDR1 as ENHRY and CDR2 as SYGVKD. The V gene end was trimmed by 5 bases and the J gene end by 3 bases; junction bases not matched to a gene: 6. The CDR3 runs 14 residues. For the CDR3, the DNA is TGTGCCATCAGTCCCGGGACAGGCAGCTACGAGCAGTACTTC. Encoded protein: CAISPGTGSYEQYF.

The V call is TRBV9, the J call TRBJ2-1; D remains unclear. Between the trimmed V and J ends, which lost 0 bases and 7 bases, there was a span of 14 bases. The CDR3 totals 15 residues. The germline V gene encodes CDR1 SGDLS and CDR2 YYNGEE. Here the CDR3 reads CASSVGAVIGNEQFF. For the CDR3, the DNA is TGTGCCAGCAGCGTAGGGGCGGTCATAGGGAATGAGCAGTTCTTC.

The chain has TRBV15 and TRBJ2-5; no clear D. There are 13 residues in the CDR3. From germline, CDR1 is LNHNV and CDR2 YYDKDF (reference sequence). V was shortened by 1 base and J by 5 bases, with 8 bases between the two germline ends. The CDR3 reads CATSRGTAETQYF. The CDR3 DNA sequence: TGTGCCACCAGCAGAGGGACGGCGGAGACCCAGTACTTC.

This clone has a single count. The sample holds other DNA sequences that translate to the same CDR3. The rearrangement links TRBV20-1 to TRBJ2-5, with D possibly matching TRBD2 (5 bases). Germline CDR1 and CDR2: DFQATT and SNEGSKA (reference sequence). V gave up 5 bases and J gave up 5 bases, with 9 bases separating them. CDR3 size: 11 residues. Here the CDR3 DNA reads TGCAGTGCTTCCCCGGGGGAGACCCAGTACTTC. Its translation is CSASPGETQYF.

Worth noting for this clone: At one end the junction does not follow the germline gene, possibly because of a read error. The chain employs TRBV5-1 and TRBJ2-7; 8 bases match TRBD2. This CDR3 is built from 14 residues. CDR1 and CDR2 (germline): SGHRS, YFSETQ. The CDR3 sequence is CANSLETSGYEQYF. CDR3 DNA sequence: TGCGCCAACAGCTTGGAAACTAGCGGTTACGAGCAGTACTTC.

CDR3 coding DNA: TGTGCCAGCAGTCCGGACAGGGTCGGACAGCCCCAGCATTTT. Translating gives CASSPDRVGQPQHF. This sequence joins TRBV6-6 and TRBJ1-5; TRBD1 agrees at 8 bases. The CDR3 totals 14 residues. Trimming cost V 5 bases and J 7 bases; bases outside gene matches: 7. The germline CDR1 and CDR2 sequences are MNHNY and SVGAGI (reference sequence).

The chain employs TRBV18 and TRBJ1-2; a possible D gene is TRBD1 (5 bases). The V gene lost 5 bases and the J gene lost 4 bases, with 14 bases spanning the gap. There are 14 residues in the CDR3. Germline assignment: CDR1 KGHSH and CDR2 LQKENI. CDR3 region: CASSVGVGLYGYTF. CDR3 bases: TGTGCCAGCTCAGTAGGGGTCGGCCTCTATGGCTACACCTTC.

The V and J genes are TRBV6-6 and TRBJ2-3; 14 nucleotides agree with TRBD2. Germline CDR1 is MNHNY and CDR2 is SVGAGI (reference sequence). J gave up 5 bases and V 4 bases, and 5 bases lay outside the gene matches. CDR3 size: 16 residues. CDR3 DNA: TGTGCCAGCAGTTGGACTAGCGGGAGGTGGCAAGATACGCAGTATTTT. Its translation: CASSWTSGRWQDTQYF.

The V and J genes are TRBV7-9 and TRBJ2-3; TRBD2 aligns across 9 bases. V shed 2 bases, J shed 6 bases, and the junction held 18 bases outside the gene matches. Germline V gene data show CDR1 as SEHNR and CDR2 as FQNEAQ (reference sequence). The CDR3 runs 19 residues. CDR3 sequence (DNA): TGTGCCAGCAGCTTAAATGAGGCTAGCGGGATAGTACCGAGGGATACGCAGTATTTT. It yields the protein CASSLNEASGIVPRDTQYF.

About this clone: Other DNA sequences in the sample encode the same CDR3. The chain carries TRBV4-2 and TRBJ1-5; D is undetermined. The V end was cut by 2 bases, the J end by 0 bases, with 8 bases between. Germline values: CDR1 LGHNA, CDR2 YNFKEQ. This CDR3 comprises 15 residues. DNA for the CDR3: TGTGCCAGCAGCCAACGGACGGATAGCAATCAGCCCCAGCATTTT. As protein: CASSQRTDSNQPQHF.